This TCR beta chain was recorded in a study of blood T cell repertoires in COVID-19 (dated by TCRdb to 2018 to 2021). For the study in its entirety: Samples from collaborators originated in the United States, Italy and Spain and spanned both the acute and convalescent phases of COVID-19. The prospective study material was composed of cDNA or gDNA derived from T cells, B-cell-depleted T cells, or PBMCs. Subjects who had been exposed to COVID-19, were actively infected with it, or had recovered from it provided the deeply sampled blood TCRbeta repertoires that made up the dataset. The repertoires were made available in a free public database intended to serve as a resource for research on the immune response to SARS-CoV-2. Samples were obtained from the ongoing ImmuneRACE study (first 160 participants) and from 1,254 subjects provided by 6 global collaborators. Sample metadata almost always included a de-identified subject ID, COVID-19 status, age in years and sex. Where available, HLA class I and class II types were taken from metadata supplied by the sample provider and were not determined by assay-based typing. What the work shows at the level of the full study, not this receptor alone: The quantity of clinical and demographic metadata differed by source and by participant and was supplied without curation.

Worth noting for this clone: The antigen it binds to is not known. There are no base qualities to consult, and no much larger clone falls within one base.

TCRbeta CDR3 regions were amplified from genomic DNA using the immunoSEQ Assay, a bias-controlled multiplex PCR. From the authors' description of their analysis: Nucleated cell counts per sample were estimated from amplification of reference gene primers within the assay. To quantify the absolute abundance of each unique TCRbeta CDR3 rearrangement, sequence reads were collapsed and filtered. Productive Simpson clonality was computed per sample as the square root of Simpson's diversity index over productive rearrangements. What TCRdb holds here is the immuneACCESS table cut down to in-frame rearrangements. Part of the clones is not present; checked against another copy, under half of the missing clones reflect an unresolved V gene, and the others are unexplained. V and J calls and clone size are given by that table; D and trimming were obtained from the DNA. Within this sample are 250,000 to 300,000 clones, with roughly 84% of them counted one time only. Jointly, the top ten make up roughly 3% of the sample.

Collaborating institutions collected whole blood in K2EDTA tubes following their own protocols. For TCRbeta analysis, collaborator samples were shipped as frozen whole blood, as isolated PBMCs, or as DNA extracted from either sample type. This TCR came from a young woman with acute or convalescent COVID-19. The sequenced sample consisted of peripheral blood.

This receptor has the CDR3 CASSDRVNTEAFF. The base sequence is TGTGCCAGTAGTGACAGGGTAAATACTGAAGCTTTCTTT. The V gene is TRBV19 and the J gene is TRBJ1-1; TRBD1 aligns with 7 central bases. The germline V gene (reference sequence) specifies LNHDA as CDR1 and SQIVND as CDR2. Germline trimming amounts to 5 bases on V and 5 bases on J, with 5 as the count of junction bases outside the gene matches. Taken from cysteine to phenylalanine, the CDR3 has 13 residues. The retained sequence is limited to the CDR3, 39 bases, with the frame set at the first base. Supplemented by the reference TRBV19 and TRBJ1-1 proteins around the CDR3, the complete variable domain is DGGITQSPKYLFRKEGQNVTLSCEQNLNHDAMYWYRQDPGQGLRLIYYSQIVNDFQKGDIAEGYSVSREKKESFPLTVTSAQKNPTAFYLCASSDRVNTEAFFGQGTRLTVV.